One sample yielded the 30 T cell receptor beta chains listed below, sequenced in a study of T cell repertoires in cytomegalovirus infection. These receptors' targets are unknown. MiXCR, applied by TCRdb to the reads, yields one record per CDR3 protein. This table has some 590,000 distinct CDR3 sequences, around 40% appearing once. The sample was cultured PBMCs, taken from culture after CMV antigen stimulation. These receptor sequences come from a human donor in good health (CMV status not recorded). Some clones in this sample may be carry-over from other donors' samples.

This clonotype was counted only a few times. The CDR3 here is CSARSGPYNSPLHF. In DNA form, the CDR3 reads TGCAGTGCTAGGTCGGGCCCCTATAATTCACCCCTCCACTTT. The rearrangement uses TRBV20-1 and TRBJ1-6; D ambiguous. The length of the CDR3 is 14 residues. V was shortened by 3 bases and J by 2 bases, with 8 bases between the two germline ends. The germline CDR1 and CDR2 sequences are DFQATT and SNEGSKA (reference sequence).

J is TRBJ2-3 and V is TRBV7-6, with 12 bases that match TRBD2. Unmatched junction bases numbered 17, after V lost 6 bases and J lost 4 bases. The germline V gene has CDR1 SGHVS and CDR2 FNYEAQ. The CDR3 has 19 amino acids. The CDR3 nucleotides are TGTGCCAGCAGATCTACTTCCCTCCTAGCGGGAGGGGACGCAGATACGCAGTATTTT. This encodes CASRSTSLLAGGDADTQYF.

The CDR3 region is CASSSPGLHEGQYF. The CDR3 nucleotides read TGTGCCAGCAGTTCCCCGGGACTACACGAGGGGCAGTACTTC. The rearrangement links TRBV6-5 to TRBJ2-7; 7 bases are shared with TRBD2. Germline V gene lookup returns CDR1 MNHEY and CDR2 SVGAGI. V gave up 4 bases and J gave up 9 bases; unmatched junction bases: 12. The length of the CDR3 is 14 residues.

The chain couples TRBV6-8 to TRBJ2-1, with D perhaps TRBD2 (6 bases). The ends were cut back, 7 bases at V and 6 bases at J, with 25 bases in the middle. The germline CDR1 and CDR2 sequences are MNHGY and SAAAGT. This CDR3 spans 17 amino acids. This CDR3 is CASILPREQGGVNEQFF. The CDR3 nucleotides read TGTGCCAGCATCCTCCCGCGAGAGCAGGGCGGGGTCAATGAGCAGTTCTTC.

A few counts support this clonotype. In DNA form, the CDR3 reads TGTGCCAGCAGTTACACAGGGGGCGGTTGGGATGAAAAACTGTTTTTT. Encoded protein: CASSYTGGGWDEKLFF. V usage is TRBV6-6 and J usage is TRBJ1-4; 9 positions match TRBD1. V lost 2 bases and J lost 6; bases outside the gene matches: 7. This CDR3 is built from 16 residues. Germline CDR1 reads MNHNY; CDR2 reads SVGAGI (reference sequence).

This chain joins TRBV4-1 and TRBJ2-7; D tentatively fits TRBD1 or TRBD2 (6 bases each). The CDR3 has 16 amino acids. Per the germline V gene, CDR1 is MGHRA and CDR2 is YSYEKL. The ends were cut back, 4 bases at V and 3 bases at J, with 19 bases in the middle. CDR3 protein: CASSPGEEGGFYEQYF. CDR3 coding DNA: TGCGCCAGCAGCCCCGGAGAGGAAGGGGGGTTCTACGAGCAGTACTTC.

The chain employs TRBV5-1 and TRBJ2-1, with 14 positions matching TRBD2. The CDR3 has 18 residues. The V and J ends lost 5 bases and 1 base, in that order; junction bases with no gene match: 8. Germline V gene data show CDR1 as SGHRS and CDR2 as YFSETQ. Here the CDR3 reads CASSPGLAGDNSYNEQFF. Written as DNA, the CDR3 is TGCGCCAGCAGTCCGGGACTAGCGGGAGATAATTCCTACAATGAGCAGTTCTTC.

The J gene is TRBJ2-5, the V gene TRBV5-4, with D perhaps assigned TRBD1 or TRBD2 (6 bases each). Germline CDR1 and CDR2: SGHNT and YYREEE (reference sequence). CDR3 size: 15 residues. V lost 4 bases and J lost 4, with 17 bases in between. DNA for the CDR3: TGTGCCAGCAGCCTGATGGGCAGGGGAGGAGAGACCCAGTACTTC. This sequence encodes CASSLMGRGGETQYF.

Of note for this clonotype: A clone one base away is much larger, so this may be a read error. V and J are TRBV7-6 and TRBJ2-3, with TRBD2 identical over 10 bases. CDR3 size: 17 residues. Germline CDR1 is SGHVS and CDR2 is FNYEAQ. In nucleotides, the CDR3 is TGTGCCAGCAGCTCCCAAGCTAGCGGGGGTAGCATAGATACGCAGTATTTT. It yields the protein CASSSQASGGSIDTQYF.

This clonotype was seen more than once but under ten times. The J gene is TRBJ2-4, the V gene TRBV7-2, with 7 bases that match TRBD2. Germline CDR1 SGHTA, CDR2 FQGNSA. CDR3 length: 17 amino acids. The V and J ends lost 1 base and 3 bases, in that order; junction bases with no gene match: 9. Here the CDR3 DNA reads TGTGCCAGCAGCTTAGGGGGGTCTAGCGGAAACAAAAACATTCAGTACTTC. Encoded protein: CASSLGGSSGNKNIQYF.

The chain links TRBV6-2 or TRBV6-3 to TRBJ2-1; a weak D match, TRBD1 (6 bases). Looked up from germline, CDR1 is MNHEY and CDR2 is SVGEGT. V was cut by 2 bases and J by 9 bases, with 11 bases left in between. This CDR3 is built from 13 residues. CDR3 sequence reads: CASSYDRMSEQFF. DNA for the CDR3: TGTGCCAGCAGTTACGACAGGATGTCTGAGCAGTTCTTC.

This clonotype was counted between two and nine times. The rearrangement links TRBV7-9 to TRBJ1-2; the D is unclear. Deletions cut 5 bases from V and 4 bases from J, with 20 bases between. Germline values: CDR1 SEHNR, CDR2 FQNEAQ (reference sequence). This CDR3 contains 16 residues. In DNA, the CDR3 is TGTGCCAGCAGCCCGGTGACCTACGAAGAAAGCTATGGCTACACCTTC. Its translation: CASSPVTYEESYGYTF.

The CDR3 bases are TGTGCCAGCAGCTTGGGCACAGGGGGACGAGGTGATAAACTGTTTTTT. As protein: CASSLGTGGRGDKLFF. V usage is TRBV7-2 and J usage is TRBJ1-4, with 8 bases that match TRBD1. The CDR3 totals 16 residues. V was clipped by 3 bases and J by 11 bases; unmatched bases: 14. The germline CDR1 and CDR2 sequences are SGHTA and FQGNSA.

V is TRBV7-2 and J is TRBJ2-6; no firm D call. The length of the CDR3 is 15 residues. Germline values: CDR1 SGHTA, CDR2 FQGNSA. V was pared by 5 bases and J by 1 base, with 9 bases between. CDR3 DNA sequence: TGTGCCAGCAGCCAGATCCATTCTGGGGCCAACGTCCTGACTTTC. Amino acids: CASSQIHSGANVLTF.

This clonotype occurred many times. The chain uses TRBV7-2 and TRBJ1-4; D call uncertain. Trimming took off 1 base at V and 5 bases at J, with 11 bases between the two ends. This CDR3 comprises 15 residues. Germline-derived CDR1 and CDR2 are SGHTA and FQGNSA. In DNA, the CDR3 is TGTGCCAGCAGCTTAGTGGGCACGGGAAATGAAAAACTGTTTTTT. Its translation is CASSLVGTGNEKLFF.

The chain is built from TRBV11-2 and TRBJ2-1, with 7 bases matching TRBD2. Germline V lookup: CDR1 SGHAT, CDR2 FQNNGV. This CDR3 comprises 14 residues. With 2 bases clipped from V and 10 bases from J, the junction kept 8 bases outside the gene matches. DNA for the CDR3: TGTGCCAGCAGCTTAATGGGGGGGGTAGGGGAGCAGTTCTTC. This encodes CASSLMGGVGEQFF. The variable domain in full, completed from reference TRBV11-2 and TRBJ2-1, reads EAGVAQSPRYKIIEKRQSVAFWCNPISGHATLYWYQQILGQGPKLLIQFQNNGVVDDSQLPKDRFSAERLKGVDSTLKIQPAKLEDSAVYLCASSLMGGVGEQFFGPGTRLTVL.

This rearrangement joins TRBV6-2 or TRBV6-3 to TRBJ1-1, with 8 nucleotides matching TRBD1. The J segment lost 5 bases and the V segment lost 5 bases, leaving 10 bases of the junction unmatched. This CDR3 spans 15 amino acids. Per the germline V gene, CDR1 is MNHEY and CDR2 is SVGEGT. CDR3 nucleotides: TGTGCCAGCAGTGCAAGTACAGGGGGTGTGACTGAAGCTTTCTTT. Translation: CASSASTGGVTEAFF.

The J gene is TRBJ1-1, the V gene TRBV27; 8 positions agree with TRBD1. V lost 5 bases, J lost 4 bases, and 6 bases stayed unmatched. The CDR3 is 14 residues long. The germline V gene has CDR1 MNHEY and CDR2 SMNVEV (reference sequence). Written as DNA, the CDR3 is TGTGCCAGCAGTCCTACAGGGGGGCGCACTGAAGCTTTCTTT. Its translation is CASSPTGGRTEAFF.

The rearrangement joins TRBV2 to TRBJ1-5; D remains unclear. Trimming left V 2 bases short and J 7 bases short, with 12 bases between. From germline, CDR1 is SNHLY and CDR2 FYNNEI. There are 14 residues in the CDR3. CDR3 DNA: TGTGCCAGCAGTGAACGGGTGGGAGAGCAGCCCCAGCATTTT. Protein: CASSERVGEQPQHF.

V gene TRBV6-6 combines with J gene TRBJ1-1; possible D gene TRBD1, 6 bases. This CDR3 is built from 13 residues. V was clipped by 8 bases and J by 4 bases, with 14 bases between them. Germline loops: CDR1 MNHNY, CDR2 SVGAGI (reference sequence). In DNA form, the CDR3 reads TGTGCCAGCCAAAGCGGCAGGGGCACTGAAGCTTTCTTT. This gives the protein CASQSGRGTEAFF.

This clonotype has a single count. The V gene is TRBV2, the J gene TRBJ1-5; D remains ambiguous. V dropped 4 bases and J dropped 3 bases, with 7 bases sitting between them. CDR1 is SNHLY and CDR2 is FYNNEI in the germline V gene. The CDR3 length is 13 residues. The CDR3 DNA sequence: TGTGCCAGCAGTGCAGAAATCAATCAGCCCCAGCATTTT. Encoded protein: CASSAEINQPQHF.

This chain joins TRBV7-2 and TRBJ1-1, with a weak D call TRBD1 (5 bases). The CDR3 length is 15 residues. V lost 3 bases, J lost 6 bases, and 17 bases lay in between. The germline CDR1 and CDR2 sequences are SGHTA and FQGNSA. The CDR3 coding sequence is TGTGCCAGCAGCTTTGGTTGGGACGTCCAATCTGAAGCTTTCTTT. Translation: CASSFGWDVQSEAFF. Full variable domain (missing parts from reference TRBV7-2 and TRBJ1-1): GAGVSQSPSNKVTEKGKDVELRCDPISGHTALYWYRQSLGQGLEFLIYFQGNSAPDKSGLPSDRFSAERTGGSVSTLTIQRTQQEDSAVYLCASSFGWDVQSEAFFGQGTRLTVV.

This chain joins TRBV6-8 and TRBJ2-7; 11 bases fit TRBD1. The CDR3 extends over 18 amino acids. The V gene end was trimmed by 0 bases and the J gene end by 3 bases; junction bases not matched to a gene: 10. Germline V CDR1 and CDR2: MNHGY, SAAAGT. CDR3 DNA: TGTGCCAGCAGTTACTCTCCAGGGGACAGGGGGAACGACTACGAGCAGTACTTC. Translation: CASSYSPGDRGNDYEQYF.

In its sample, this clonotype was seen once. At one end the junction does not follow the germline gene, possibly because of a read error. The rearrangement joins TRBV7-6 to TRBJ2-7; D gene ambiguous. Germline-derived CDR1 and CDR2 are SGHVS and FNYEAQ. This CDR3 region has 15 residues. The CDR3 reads CASSSGLWSSHEQYF. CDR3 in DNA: TGTGCCAGCAGCTCAGGCCTGTGGAGCTCCCACGAGCAGTACTTC.

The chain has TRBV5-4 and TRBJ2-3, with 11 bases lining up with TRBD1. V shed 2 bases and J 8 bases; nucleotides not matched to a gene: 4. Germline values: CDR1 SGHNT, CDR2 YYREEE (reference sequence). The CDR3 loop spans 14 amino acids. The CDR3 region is CASSFGTGGFTQYF. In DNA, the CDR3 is TGTGCCAGCAGCTTCGGGACAGGGGGTTTTACGCAGTATTTT.

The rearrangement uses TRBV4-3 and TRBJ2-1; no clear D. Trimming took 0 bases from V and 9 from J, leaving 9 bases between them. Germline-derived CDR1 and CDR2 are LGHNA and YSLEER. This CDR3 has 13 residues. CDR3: CASSQDRTGEQFF. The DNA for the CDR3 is TGCGCCAGCAGCCAAGATCGGACGGGTGAGCAGTTCTTC.

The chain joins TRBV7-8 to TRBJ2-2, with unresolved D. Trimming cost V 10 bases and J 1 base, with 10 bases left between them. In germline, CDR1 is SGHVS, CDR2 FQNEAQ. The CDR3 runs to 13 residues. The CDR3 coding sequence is TGTGCCACCTATGGCCGGAACACCGGGGAGCTGTTTTTT. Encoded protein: CATYGRNTGELFF.

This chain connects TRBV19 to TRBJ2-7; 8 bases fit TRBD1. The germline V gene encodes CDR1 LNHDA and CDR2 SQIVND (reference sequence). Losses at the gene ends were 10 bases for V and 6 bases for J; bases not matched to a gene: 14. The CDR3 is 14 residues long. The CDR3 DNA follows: TGTGCCACCTCCTGGGGCAGGGGGCTCGGCGAGCAGTACTTC. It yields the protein CATSWGRGLGEQYF.

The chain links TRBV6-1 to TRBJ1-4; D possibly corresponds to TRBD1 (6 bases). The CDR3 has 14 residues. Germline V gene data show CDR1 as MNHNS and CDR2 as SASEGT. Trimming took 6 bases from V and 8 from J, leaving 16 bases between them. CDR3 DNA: TGTGCCAGCAGCCAACAGGAGGGGGGGGAAAAACTGTTTTTT. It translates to CASSQQEGGEKLFF.

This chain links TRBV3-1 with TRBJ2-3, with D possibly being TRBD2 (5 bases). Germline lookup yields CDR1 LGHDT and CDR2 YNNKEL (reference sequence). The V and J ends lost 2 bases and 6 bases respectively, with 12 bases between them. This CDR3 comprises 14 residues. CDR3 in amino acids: CASSQLLVRDTQYF. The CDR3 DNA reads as TGTGCCAGCAGCCAATTACTAGTGAGGGATACGCAGTATTTT.